The 10 T cell receptor beta chains below were found in one sample sequenced in a study of identical twins. In TCRdb, the 5' RACE reads were re-called with MiXCR into one record per CDR3 protein. The sample has about 470,000 distinct CDR3 sequences; roughly 24% are singletons. These sequences were also reported in another study, on T cells expressing NK-cell markers.

Sequences were obtained from CD4+ T cells sorted from blood. These TCRs come from a woman in her late teens or twenties in good health.

This clonotype was recorded many times. The chain has TRBV12-3 or TRBV12-4 and TRBJ1-1; no reliable D call. The germline V and J ends were trimmed by 7 bases and 1 base, with 16 bases remaining between them. The CDR3 covers 15 residues. The CDR3 DNA follows: TGTGCCAGCACCCGACCCGGGGAGGGGAACACTGAAGCTTTCTTT. Residues: CASTRPGEGNTEAFF.

J is TRBJ1-5 and V is TRBV6-1; TRBD1 is a possible D gene (6 bases). V lost 6 bases, J lost 4 bases, and 19 bases lay in between. The CDR3 contains 16 residues. Germline-derived CDR1 and CDR2 are MNHNS and SASEGT. CDR3 residues: CASRMGHGNENQPQHF. The CDR3 nucleotides are TGTGCCAGCAGGATGGGACACGGCAATGAGAATCAGCCCCAGCATTTT.

The table lists this clonotype with a few counts. The rearrangement links TRBV6-5 to TRBJ2-1; D possibly corresponds to TRBD2 (6 bases). The germline CDR1 and CDR2 sequences are MNHEY and SVGAGI. V was trimmed by 0 bases and J by 5 bases, leaving 11 bases between them. This CDR3 comprises 15 residues. The CDR3 sequence is CASSYSPSVDNEQFF. In DNA form, the CDR3 reads TGTGCCAGCAGTTACTCGCCTAGCGTGGACAATGAGCAGTTCTTC.

The V gene is TRBV19, the J gene TRBJ2-5; D unclear. This CDR3 has 16 residues. The germline V and J ends were trimmed by 4 bases and 2 bases, with 17 bases remaining between them. Germline CDR1 LNHDA, CDR2 SQIVND (reference sequence). CDR3 sequence reads: CASSRKGAMPQETQYF. The DNA of the CDR3 is TGTGCCAGTAGTAGAAAAGGCGCCATGCCGCAAGAGACCCAGTACTTC.

The rearrangement links TRBV20-1 to TRBJ2-2; D uncertain. The CDR3 is 12 amino acids. V was cut by 6 bases and J by 3 bases, with 8 bases left in between. Germline assignment: CDR1 DFQATT and CDR2 SNEGSKA (reference sequence). Here the CDR3 reads CSARLYTGELFF. DNA of the CDR3: TGCAGTGCCAGGCTGTACACCGGGGAGCTGTTTTTT.

CDR3 region: CASRLLGDTQYF. The CDR3 DNA reads TGTGCCAGCAGGCTTCTTGGAGATACGCAGTATTTT. The J gene is TRBJ2-3, the V gene TRBV12-3 or TRBV12-4; D gene uncertain. The CDR3 spans 12 residues. Deletions cut 6 bases from V and 5 bases from J, with 9 bases between.

The V gene is TRBV7-9, the J gene TRBJ1-5; no clear D. Germline assignment: CDR1 SEHNR and CDR2 FQNEAQ (reference sequence). V was cut by 10 bases and J by 2 bases, with 12 bases left in between. This CDR3 spans 13 amino acids. CDR3 bases: TGTGCCATAGGACCTGGGGGCAATCAGCCCCAGCATTTT. This codes for CAIGPGGNQPQHF.

This clonotype was found a few times. This rearrangement joins TRBV12-3 or TRBV12-4 to TRBJ2-3, with 10 positions matching TRBD2. This CDR3 contains 15 residues. The V segment lost 3 bases and the J segment 4 bases; nucleotides outside the gene matches: 4. The CDR3 region is CASSFPSGGADTQYF. Here the CDR3 DNA reads TGTGCCAGCAGTTTCCCCAGCGGGGGGGCAGATACGCAGTATTTT.

This chain connects TRBV7-9 to TRBJ1-1; TRBD1 is a possible D gene (5 bases). V dropped 6 bases and J dropped 5 bases, with 16 bases sitting between them. CDR1 and CDR2 (germline): SEHNR, FQNEAQ (reference sequence). The CDR3 has 14 amino acids. The CDR3 here is CASRPMGGWTEAFF. The CDR3, as DNA: TGTGCCAGCAGACCAATGGGGGGATGGACTGAAGCTTTCTTT.

The rearrangement links TRBV6-1 to TRBJ1-4, with a tentative D call TRBD1 (5 bases). Germline CDR1 is MNHNS and CDR2 is SASEGT. The CDR3 has 13 residues. The ends were cut back, 6 bases at V and 7 bases at J, with 12 bases in the middle. CDR3 region: CASSRDGAEKLFF. CDR3 nucleotide sequence: TGTGCCAGCAGCAGGGATGGGGCTGAAAAACTGTTTTTT.